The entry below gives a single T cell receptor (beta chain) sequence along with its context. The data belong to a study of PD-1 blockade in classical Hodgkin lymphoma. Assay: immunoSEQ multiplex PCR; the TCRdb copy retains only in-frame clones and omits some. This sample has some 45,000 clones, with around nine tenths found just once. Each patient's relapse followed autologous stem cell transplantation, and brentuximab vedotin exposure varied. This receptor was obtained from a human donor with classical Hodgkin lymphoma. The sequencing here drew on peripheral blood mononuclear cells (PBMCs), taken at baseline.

As DNA, the CDR3 is TGTGCCAGCACCCCACCGGGACAGGGGTATGGCTACACCTTC. Its protein product is CASTPPGQGYGYTF. The V gene is TRBV7-9, the J gene TRBJ1-2; 10 nucleotides agree with TRBD1. This CDR3 has 14 residues. The V and J ends lost 7 bases and 5 bases, in that order; junction bases with no gene match: 7. Germline V CDR1 and CDR2: SEHNR, FQNEAQ (reference sequence).